The 32 T cell receptor beta chains below were found in one sample sequenced in a study of OX40 agonist ivuxolimab in advanced cancers. Assay: immunoSEQ multiplex PCR; the TCRdb copy retains only in-frame clones and omits some. Among 50,000 or so clones, 75% to 85% were seen once, and the ten largest hold roughly 2.6%. This sample comprised CD4+ or CD8+ T cells sorted from blood, obtained in a trial of the OX40 agonist ivuxolimab. The receptors here all came from an adult with an advanced solid tumor such as melanoma, head and neck, liver or kidney cancer.

The CDR3 protein is CASLRSGANVLTF. CDR3 DNA sequence: TGTGCCAGTCTCCGTTCCGGGGCCAACGTCCTGACTTTC. The V and J genes are TRBV6-5 and TRBJ2-6; no firm D call. The V end lost 9 bases, the J end lost 4 bases, and 10 bases lay between the germline ends. This CDR3 has 13 amino acids. Germline V lookup: CDR1 MNHEY, CDR2 SVGAGI.

This clone was seen once. The chain joins TRBV6-4 to TRBJ1-2; 12 positions match TRBD1. CDR1 and CDR2 (germline): MRHNA, SNTAGT. V lost 5 bases, J lost 8 bases, and 12 bases stayed unmatched. CDR3 length equals 16 residues. As DNA, the CDR3 is TGTGCCAGCAGTTACACCCTGGGACAGGGGGCCAGAGGCTACACCTTC. Translating gives CASSYTLGQGARGYTF.

This rearrangement joins TRBV5-1 to TRBJ1-2; D gene uncertain. Trimming removed 4 bases from V and 8 bases from J, with 15 bases in between. CDR3 length: 13 amino acids. Germline CDR1 SGHRS, CDR2 YFSETQ. The CDR3 nucleotides are TGCGCCAGCAGCGCCCTGGGCCGGGCAGGCTACACCTTC. It is translated as CASSALGRAGYTF.

This sequence joins TRBV4-2 and TRBJ2-3; TRBD2 matches at 9 bases. Germline loops: CDR1 LGHNA, CDR2 YNFKEQ. V was clipped by 2 bases and J by 5 bases; unmatched bases: 5. The CDR3 consists of 15 residues. The CDR3 DNA reads TGTGCCAGCAGCCAACTAGCGGGGAGGCAAGATACGCAGTATTTT. Residues: CASSQLAGRQDTQYF.

This clone was counted once. This rearrangement joins TRBV9 to TRBJ2-2; D might be TRBD2 (6 bases). The CDR3 has 15 residues. The germline V gene has CDR1 SGDLS and CDR2 YYNGEE. V was trimmed by 3 bases and J by 2 bases, leaving 11 bases between them. The CDR3 coding sequence is TGTGCCAGCAGCGCGATGGACTACAACACCGGGGAGCTGTTTTTT. Its translation is CASSAMDYNTGELFF. Filled out from reference TRBV9 and TRBJ2-2, the complete variable domain reads DSGVTQTPKHLITATGQRVTLRCSPRSGDLSVYWYQQSLDQGLQFLIQYYNGEERAKGNILERFSAQQFPDLHSELNLSSLELGDSALYFCASSAMDYNTGELFFGEGSRLTVL.

The chain employs TRBV5-8 and TRBJ2-3; 7 positions match TRBD2. Looked up from germline, CDR1 is SGHTS and CDR2 is YDEGEE. The CDR3 loop spans 14 amino acids. Trimming at V came to 5 bases and at J to 4 bases, leaving 7 bases not matched to a gene. CDR3 sequence reads: CASRRRERPDTQYF. CDR3 DNA sequence: TGTGCCAGCAGAAGGCGGGAGCGTCCAGATACGCAGTATTTT.

This clone was counted once. The chain employs TRBV5-1 and TRBJ1-1; 7 positions agree with TRBD1. CDR1 SGHRS and CDR2 YFSETQ come from the germline V gene. This CDR3 spans 13 amino acids. V lost 4 bases, J lost 4 bases, and 4 bases stayed unmatched. CDR3 in DNA: TGCGCCAGCAGCCAAGGGACAGTCACTGAAGCTTTCTTT. This translates into CASSQGTVTEAFF.

This sequence joins TRBV7-3 and TRBJ2-3, with D perhaps matching TRBD1 (6 bases). CDR1 and CDR2 from the germline V gene are SGHTA and FQGTGA. CDR3 length equals 14 residues. V was trimmed by 4 bases and J by 3 bases, leaving 11 bases between them. The CDR3 loop is CASSSRQVTDTQYF. The CDR3 nucleotides read TGTGCCAGCAGCTCGCGACAGGTGACAGATACGCAGTATTTT.

V usage is TRBV6-6 and J usage is TRBJ1-6; D might be TRBD1 (6 bases). V lost 7 bases and J 7 bases, leaving 17 bases between the germline ends. This CDR3 is built from 15 residues. The germline CDR1 and CDR2 sequences are MNHNY and SVGAGI (reference sequence). The CDR3 DNA reads TGTGCCAGCACCACGGGGACATTCGACAATTCACCCCTCCACTTT. Translation: CASTTGTFDNSPLHF.

The table lists this clone with a few counts. The chain combines TRBV4-1 with TRBJ2-4; D is undetermined. Trimming pared 0 bases from V and 9 bases from J, leaving 12 bases between. The CDR3 covers 14 residues. Germline lookup yields CDR1 MGHRA and CDR2 YSYEKL. Written as DNA, the CDR3 is TGCGCCAGCAGCCAAGACACGGGCGAAGGCATTCAGTACTTC. Protein sequence: CASSQDTGEGIQYF.

This clone is a singleton in its sample. The gene calls are TRBV7-9 and TRBJ2-1, with 8 positions matching TRBD1. The CDR3 is 14 residues long. V shed 5 bases, J shed 5 bases, and the junction held 5 bases outside the gene matches. The germline V gene encodes CDR1 SEHNR and CDR2 FQNEAQ (reference sequence). The CDR3 nucleotides are TGTGCCAGCAGCCAGGACAGGGTGGACAATGAGCAGTTCTTC. As protein: CASSQDRVDNEQFF.

This clone was detected only once. J is TRBJ1-1 and V is TRBV9; TRBD1 is a possible D gene (5 bases). The germline V gene has CDR1 SGDLS and CDR2 YYNGEE. V lost 0 bases and J 7 bases, leaving 19 bases between the germline ends. The CDR3 consists of 16 residues. CDR3: CASSVDSPGSGGEAFF. The CDR3 nucleotides are TGTGCCAGCAGCGTAGACAGCCCAGGGTCGGGGGGTGAAGCTTTCTTT. Full variable domain (outside the CDR3, taken from reference TRBV9 and TRBJ1-1): DSGVTQTPKHLITATGQRVTLRCSPRSGDLSVYWYQQSLDQGLQFLIQYYNGEERAKGNILERFSAQQFPDLHSELNLSSLELGDSALYFCASSVDSPGSGGEAFFGQGTRLTVV.

This rearrangement joins TRBV12-5 to TRBJ2-1, with D uncertain. Trimming shortened V by 0 bases and J by 0 bases, and 12 bases separated the two germline ends. This CDR3 is built from 17 residues. Per germline, CDR1 LGHNT and CDR2 FRNRAP. CDR3 amino acids: CASGLVIMASSYNEQFF. Written as DNA, the CDR3 is TGTGCTAGTGGTTTGGTAATAATGGCTAGCTCCTACAATGAGCAGTTCTTC.

J is TRBJ2-7 and V is TRBV5-6; TRBD2 agrees at 12 bases. From germline, CDR1 is SGHDT and CDR2 YYEEEE. After removal of 2 bases from V and 3 bases from J, the junction contained 6 bases not matched to a gene. The CDR3 has 16 residues. CDR3 sequence (DNA): TGTGCCAGCAGCTTCGGACTAGCGGGACCCCACTACGAGCAGTACTTC. It encodes CASSFGLAGPHYEQYF.

J is TRBJ1-2 and V is TRBV13; perhaps TRBD1 as D (5 bases). The CDR3 sequence is 13 residues long. Germline CDR1 PRHDT, CDR2 FYEKMQ (reference sequence). Trimming pared 2 bases from V and 8 bases from J, leaving 12 bases between. CDR3 DNA sequence: TGTGCCAGCAGCTTAATAGGGGCCTGGGGCTACACCTTC. It yields the protein CASSLIGAWGYTF.

The rearrangement links TRBV11-2 to TRBJ1-1; D perhaps matches TRBD1 (6 bases). With 0 bases removed from V and 4 bases from J, the gap between germline ends came to 6 bases. Germline CDR1 SGHAT, CDR2 FQNNGV. This CDR3 is 13 amino acids long. CDR3 protein: CASSLDRGTEAFF. The CDR3 DNA reads as TGTGCCAGCAGCTTAGACAGGGGCACTGAAGCTTTCTTT.

The CDR3 region is CASSLRGFGGELFF. The CDR3 DNA sequence: TGTGCCAGCAGTTTAAGGGGATTCGGCGGGGAGCTGTTTTTT. The chain is built from TRBV28 and TRBJ2-2, with D maybe TRBD1 (5 bases). V lost 2 bases and J 7 bases, leaving 11 bases between the germline ends. Per the germline V gene, CDR1 is MDHEN and CDR2 is SYDVKM. The CDR3 consists of 14 residues.

This rearrangement joins TRBV6-6 to TRBJ2-3; 10 bases are a match to TRBD2. Germline values: CDR1 MNHNY, CDR2 SVGAGI (reference sequence). This CDR3 comprises 14 residues. J gave up 2 bases and V 7 bases, and 3 bases lay outside the gene matches. In DNA form, the CDR3 reads TGTGCCAGCAAACTAGCGGGAAACACAGATACGCAGTATTTT. Protein product: CASKLAGNTDTQYF.

V and J are TRBV4-2 and TRBJ2-1; 8 bases map to TRBD2. The J segment lost 4 bases and the V segment lost 4 bases, leaving 15 bases of the junction unmatched. CDR3 size: 18 residues. Germline CDR1 LGHNA, CDR2 YNFKEQ. CDR3 protein: CASSPSFFLSGSYNEQFF. The CDR3 DNA is TGTGCCAGCAGCCCAAGCTTTTTCCTCAGCGGGAGTTACAATGAGCAGTTCTTC.

The rearrangement links TRBV7-3 to TRBJ2-2, with 9 bases fitting TRBD1. The CDR3 is made up of 16 amino acids. Trimming cost V 0 bases and J 7 bases; bases outside gene matches: 6. CDR1 SGHTA and CDR2 FQGTGA come from the germline V gene. Here the CDR3 DNA reads TGTGCCAGCAGCTTAACTGGGACAGGGATTAACGGGGAGCTGTTTTTT. Protein sequence: CASSLTGTGINGELFF.

The chain links TRBV7-3 to TRBJ2-1, with TRBD2 identical over 9 bases. Trimming cost V 7 bases and J 10 bases; bases outside gene matches: 17. The CDR3 runs 16 residues. Germline loops: CDR1 SGHTA, CDR2 FQGTGA. CDR3 in amino acids: CASTVTGTSPFEEQFF. The CDR3 nucleotides are TGTGCCAGCACCGTCACCGGGACTAGCCCTTTCGAGGAGCAGTTCTTC.

A remark on this clone: This same CDR3 is encoded by further DNA sequences in the sample. The chain recombines TRBV28 with TRBJ1-1; tentative D call: TRBD1 (5 bases). This CDR3 is 14 amino acids long. Germline V gene lookup returns CDR1 MDHEN and CDR2 SYDVKM. Deletions cut 6 bases from V and 1 base from J, with 12 bases between. CDR3 sequence (DNA): TGTGCCAGCAGCCTCAGGGAGGGGAACACTGAAGCTTTCTTT. It codes for CASSLREGNTEAFF. Variable domain in full (rest from reference TRBV28 and TRBJ1-1): DVKVTQSSRYLVKRTGEKVFLECVQDMDHENMFWYRQDPGLGLRLIYFSYDVKMKEKGDIPEGYSVSREKKERFSLILESASTNQTSMYLCASSLREGNTEAFFGQGTRLTVV.

CDR3 protein: CASSLARGNTEAFF. As DNA, the CDR3 is TGTGCCAGCAGCTTAGCGCGTGGGAACACTGAAGCTTTCTTT. The chain is built from TRBV7-9 and TRBJ1-1; the D is unclear. Germline lookup yields CDR1 SEHNR and CDR2 FQNEAQ (reference sequence). The CDR3 spans 14 residues. V was clipped by 0 bases and J by 1 base, with 6 bases between them.

This clone turned up a few times. V usage is TRBV5-6 and J usage is TRBJ1-6; 9 bases are a match to TRBD1. CDR3 size: 14 residues. V lost 4 bases and J lost 10; bases outside the gene matches: 6. Germline V CDR1 and CDR2: SGHDT, YYEEEE. CDR3 loop: CASSPTGGRSPLHF. CDR3 nucleotide sequence: TGTGCCAGCAGCCCGACAGGGGGAAGGTCACCCCTCCACTTT.

V gene TRBV19 combines with J gene TRBJ2-1; a weak D match, TRBD2 (6 bases). The V and J ends lost 3 bases and 2 bases respectively, with 11 bases between them. The CDR3 has 15 residues. Germline CDR1 is LNHDA and CDR2 is SQIVND (reference sequence). Written as DNA, the CDR3 is TGTGCCAGTAGTATTGGCGGGGTAACCTACAATGAGCAGTTCTTC. It yields the protein CASSIGGVTYNEQFF.

This clone was found once. The rearrangement joins TRBV5-1 to TRBJ2-7; TRBD1 matches 8 bases. V dropped 2 bases and J dropped 4; count of bases not matched to a gene: 5. The germline gives CDR1 SGHRS, CDR2 YFSETQ. The CDR3 has 14 residues. The CDR3 bases are TGCGCCAGCAGCTTTGTACAGGGGGGATACGAGCAGTACTTC. Translated: CASSFVQGGYEQYF.

This sequence joins TRBV7-9 and TRBJ2-7, with 8 bases fitting TRBD2. CDR3 size: 14 residues. The ends lost 4 bases at V and 2 bases at J; junction bases unmatched: 4. Germline assignment: CDR1 SEHNR and CDR2 FQNEAQ (reference sequence). The CDR3 bases are TGTGCCAGCAGCTCCCCCGGGGGGGCCTACGAGCAGTACTTC. It yields the protein CASSSPGGAYEQYF.

CDR3 in DNA: TGTGCCAGCAGCGTAGTGGCTAGCGGGTTGAATGAGCAGTTCTTC. It yields the protein CASSVVASGLNEQFF. The rearrangement joins TRBV9 to TRBJ2-1, with 8 nucleotides matching TRBD2. This CDR3 region has 15 residues. Germline V gene sequence: CDR1 SGDLS, CDR2 YYNGEE. Trimming cost V 0 bases and J 7 bases; bases outside gene matches: 6.

This clone was observed a handful of times. CDR3 residues: CASSSLLDQPQHF. The CDR3 nucleotides are TGTGCCAGCTCATCCCTCTTGGATCAGCCCCAGCATTTT. The V gene is TRBV18, the J gene TRBJ1-5; D gene ambiguous. V gave up 5 bases and J gave up 5 bases, with 10 bases separating them. Germline CDR1 KGHSH, CDR2 LQKENI. The CDR3 runs to 13 residues.

The CDR3: CATSRGIDSNQPQHF. The CDR3 DNA reads TGTGCCACCAGCAGGGGGATCGACAGCAATCAGCCCCAGCATTTT. V usage is TRBV15 and J usage is TRBJ1-5; D call uncertain. This CDR3 region has 15 residues. The germline V and J ends were trimmed by 3 bases and 1 base, with 10 bases remaining between them. CDR1 is LNHNV, CDR2 YYDKDF, per germline (reference sequence).

This sequence joins TRBV7-3 and TRBJ1-1; perhaps TRBD1 as D (6 bases). Germline loops: CDR1 SGHTA, CDR2 FQGTGA. The CDR3 is 15 residues long. Trimming removed 2 bases from V and 1 base from J, with 11 bases in between. DNA of the CDR3: TGTGCCAGCAGCTTACTTCCAGGGGCGAACACTGAAGCTTTCTTT. The encoded protein is CASSLLPGANTEAFF.

The V and J genes are TRBV6-6 and TRBJ2-5; D perhaps matches TRBD2 (6 bases). V lost 9 bases to trimming and J lost 7 bases, with 12 bases between them. Germline CDR1 reads MNHNY; CDR2 reads SVGAGI (reference sequence). There are 11 residues in the CDR3. In DNA, the CDR3 is TGTGCCAGTCTACTGGGGGGGACCCAGTACTTC. Its translation: CASLLGGTQYF.